This T cell receptor beta chain was obtained from a study of neurological immune-mediated disorders. Where libraries were unsorted, they were derived from 2 million PBMCs stored at -80 degrees C. TCRdb itself ran the 5' RACE reads through MiXCR, one entry per CDR3 protein. The sample holds tens of thousands of distinct CDR3 sequences; 7% to 8% are singletons and the top ten take about 4.5%. CDR1 and CDR2 (germline): MNHEY, SVGEGT. This CDR3 is built from 16 residues. About this clonotype: A much bigger clone sits one base away, suggesting this may be a read error.

Sequenced sample: PBMCs. The sequence was collected from a woman in her forties in good health. The chain is built from TRBV6-2 or TRBV6-3 and TRBJ2-1; weak D call: TRBD2 (5 bases). CDR3 protein: CARSSASGWAYNEQFF. CDR3 sequence (DNA): TGTGCCAGGAGTTCCGCTTCGGGGTGGGCATACAATGAGCAGTTCTTC.